This T cell receptor beta chain came from a study of T cells in women clearing cervical HPV infection. Study results and limitations: Controls had more TRBV6-7 (0.16%) than cases (about 0.11%). Effector/memory and HPV-specific T cells were not isolated, and association timing is unknown. CIN3+ cases had significantly higher TCR repertoire richness than controls, but evenness did not differ.

For this clone: Its antigen is not identified. Read data end 3 residues before the CDR3 end; the end is taken from the germline J gene.

With 5 bases removed from V and 0 bases from J, the gap between germline ends came to 17 bases. CDR1 is DFQATT and CDR2 is SNEGSKA in the germline V gene (reference sequence). This CDR3 is built from 16 residues. Clones were sequenced by immunoSEQ multiplex PCR, and TCRdb holds only the in-frame ones, with some missing. This sample lists tens of thousands of clones; its ten largest clones have roughly a third. The sample consisted of blood buffy coat. The chain employs TRBV20-1 and TRBJ1-5; D is unclear. The clonotype comes from a woman aged 18-70 years with a cervical HPV16 infection that either progressed to CIN3+ or cleared (not recorded which). Incomplete CDR3 DNA: TGCAGTGCTCACTCCCCAAACCCAGGTAGCAATCAGCCC. This gives the protein CSAHSPNPGSNQP. The complete CDR3 reads CSAHSPNPGSNQPQHF.